The 7 T cell receptor beta chains below all came from one sample that was sequenced in a study of T cells in Graves' hyperthyroidism and ophthalmopathy. It was RNA transcripts that yielded the amplified TCR beta CDR3 regions. With the HTBI primer set, the TCR CDR3 went through a first round of RT-PCR. MiXCR, run by TCRdb on the multiplex PCR reads, gives a single entry per CDR3 protein. Of approximately 220,000 distinct CDR3 sequences listed, about 18% are singletons. The sample comprised blood. These receptors all stem from a man aged 40-55 years with Graves' hyperthyroidism.

This chain joins TRBV20-1 and TRBJ2-5; 8 bases are shared with TRBD1. Germline trimming cut 6 bases from V and 1 base from J; bases unmatched to any gene: 10. Germline CDR1 reads DFQATT; CDR2 reads SNEGSKA (reference sequence). This CDR3 spans 15 amino acids. The CDR3 region is CSARRTGWVQETQYF. CDR3 nucleotides: TGCAGTGCCCGCCGGACAGGGTGGGTCCAAGAGACCCAGTACTTC.

This clonotype was seen a handful of times. The chain combines TRBV20-1 with TRBJ2-3; either TRBD1 or TRBD2 may supply D (6 bases each). There are 14 residues in the CDR3. Germline V gene lookup returns CDR1 DFQATT and CDR2 SNEGSKA (reference sequence). Trimming took off 5 bases at V and 2 bases at J, with 14 bases between the two ends. The CDR3 DNA is TGCAGTGCTCAAGGGGGGACTTTCACAGATACGCAGTATTTT. Translation gives CSAQGGTFTDTQYF.

This clonotype was counted at least ten times. J is TRBJ1-5 and V is TRBV3-1; D uncertain. The germline CDR1 and CDR2 sequences are LGHDT and YNNKEL (reference sequence). V dropped 5 bases and J dropped 5 bases, with 10 bases sitting between them. This CDR3 has 13 residues. The CDR3 DNA reads as TGTGCCAGCAGCGAGTGGATAGATCAGCCCCAGCATTTT. Protein product: CASSEWIDQPQHF.

This clonotype was seen a handful of times. This chain joins TRBV20-1 and TRBJ2-5; D unresolved. The CDR3 runs 14 residues. V was clipped by 0 bases and J by 1 base, with 9 bases between them. Germline loops: CDR1 DFQATT, CDR2 SNEGSKA (reference sequence). The CDR3 reads CSARETFSQETQYF. As DNA, the CDR3 is TGCAGTGCTAGAGAGACATTTTCCCAAGAGACCCAGTACTTC.

This clonotype was counted many times. The rearrangement joins TRBV11-2 to TRBJ2-1; 8 bases map to TRBD2. CDR1 SGHAT and CDR2 FQNNGV come from the germline V gene. V lost 7 bases, J lost 1 base, and 9 bases stayed unmatched. CDR3 length equals 16 residues. The CDR3 nucleotides read TGTGCCAGCAAAAAGGTAGCGGGGAGTTCCTACAATGAGCAGTTCTTC. Protein sequence: CASKKVAGSSYNEQFF.

Regarding this clonotype: The junction departs from the called germline gene at one end, perhaps through a read error. The rearrangement joins TRBV18 to TRBJ1-6; D perhaps matches TRBD1 (5 bases). The CDR3 has 14 amino acids. Germline V gene lookup returns CDR1 KGHSH and CDR2 LQKENI. CDR3 DNA sequence: TGTACCAGCTCATCGACAGATTATAATTCACCCCTCCACTTT. Amino acid sequence: CTSSSTDYNSPLHF.

This clonotype was observed a handful of times. The CDR3 region has the DNA TGCGCCAGCAGTGCCAGCCCAGATACGCAGTATTTT. Translation: CASSASPDTQYF. The chain has TRBV10-2 and TRBJ2-3; D is unresolved. Germline V gene data show CDR1 as WSHSY and CDR2 as SAAADI. V lost 4 bases and J lost 4, with 6 bases in between. The CDR3 runs to 12 residues.